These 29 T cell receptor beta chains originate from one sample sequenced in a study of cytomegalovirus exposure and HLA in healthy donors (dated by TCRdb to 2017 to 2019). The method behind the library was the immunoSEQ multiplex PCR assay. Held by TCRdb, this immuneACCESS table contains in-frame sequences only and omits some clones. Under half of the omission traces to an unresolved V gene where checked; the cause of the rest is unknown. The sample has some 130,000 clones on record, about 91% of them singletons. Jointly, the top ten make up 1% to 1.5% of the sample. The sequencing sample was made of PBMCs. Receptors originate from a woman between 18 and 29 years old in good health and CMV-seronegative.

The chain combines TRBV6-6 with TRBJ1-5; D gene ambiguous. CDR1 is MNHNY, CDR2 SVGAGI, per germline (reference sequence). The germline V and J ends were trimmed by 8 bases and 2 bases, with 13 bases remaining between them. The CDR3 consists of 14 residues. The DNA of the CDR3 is TGTGCCAGCGTTAATCCCGCGGGCAATCAGCCCCAGCATTTT. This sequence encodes CASVNPAGNQPQHF.

CDR3 loop: CATKRSRGRETQYF. CDR3 sequence (DNA): TGTGCCACTAAAAGGAGCAGGGGGCGAGAGACCCAGTACTTC. V usage is TRBV27 and J usage is TRBJ2-5; TRBD1 aligns across 8 bases. With V trimmed by 10 bases and J by 4 bases, 11 bases remained unmatched. There are 14 residues in the CDR3. The germline V gene has CDR1 MNHEY and CDR2 SMNVEV (reference sequence).

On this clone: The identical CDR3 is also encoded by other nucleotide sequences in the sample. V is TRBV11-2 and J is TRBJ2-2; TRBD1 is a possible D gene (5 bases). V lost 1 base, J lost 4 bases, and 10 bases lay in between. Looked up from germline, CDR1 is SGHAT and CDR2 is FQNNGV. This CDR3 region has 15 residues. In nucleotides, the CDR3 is TGTGCCAGCAGCTTAGTGCAGGGAACCACCGGGGAGCTGTTTTTT. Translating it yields CASSLVQGTTGELFF.

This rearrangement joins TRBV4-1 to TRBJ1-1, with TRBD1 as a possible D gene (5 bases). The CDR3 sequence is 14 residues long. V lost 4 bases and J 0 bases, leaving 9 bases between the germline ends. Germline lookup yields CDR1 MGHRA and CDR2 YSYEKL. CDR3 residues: CASSLGLMNTEAFF. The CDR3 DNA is TGCGCCAGCAGCCTGGGACTGATGAACACTGAAGCTTTCTTT.

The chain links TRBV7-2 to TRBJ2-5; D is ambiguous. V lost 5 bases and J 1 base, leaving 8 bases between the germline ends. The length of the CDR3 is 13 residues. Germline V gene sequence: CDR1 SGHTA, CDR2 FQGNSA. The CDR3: CASSVRIQETQYF. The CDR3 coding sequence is TGTGCCAGCAGCGTTCGTATCCAAGAGACCCAGTACTTC. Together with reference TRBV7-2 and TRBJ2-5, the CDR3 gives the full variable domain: GAGVSQSPSNKVTEKGKDVELRCDPISGHTALYWYRQSLGQGLEFLIYFQGNSAPDKSGLPSDRFSAERTGGSVSTLTIQRTQQEDSAVYLCASSVRIQETQYFGPGTRLLVL.

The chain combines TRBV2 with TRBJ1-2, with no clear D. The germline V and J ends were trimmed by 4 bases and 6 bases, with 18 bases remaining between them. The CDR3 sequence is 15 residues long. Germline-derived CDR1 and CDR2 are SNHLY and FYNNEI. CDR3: CASSAVEELFNGYTF. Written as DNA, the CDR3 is TGTGCCAGCAGTGCAGTCGAGGAGCTTTTTAATGGCTACACCTTC.

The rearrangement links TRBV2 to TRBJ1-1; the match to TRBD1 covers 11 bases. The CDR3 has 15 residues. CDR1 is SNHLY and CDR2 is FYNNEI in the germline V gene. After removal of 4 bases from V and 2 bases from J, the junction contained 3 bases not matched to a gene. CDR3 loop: CASSVDRGRNTEAFF. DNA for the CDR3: TGTGCCAGCAGTGTGGACAGGGGGCGTAACACTGAAGCTTTCTTT.

The CDR3 reads CASSEPRTGGSQPQHF. The CDR3 DNA reads TGCGCCAGCAGTGAGCCCCGGACAGGGGGGAGCCAGCCCCAGCATTTT. The V gene is TRBV10-2, the J gene TRBJ1-5, with 10 bases lining up with TRBD1. This CDR3 has 16 amino acids. Trimming at V came to 2 bases and at J to 7 bases, leaving 8 bases not matched to a gene. Per the germline V gene, CDR1 is WSHSY and CDR2 is SAAADI.

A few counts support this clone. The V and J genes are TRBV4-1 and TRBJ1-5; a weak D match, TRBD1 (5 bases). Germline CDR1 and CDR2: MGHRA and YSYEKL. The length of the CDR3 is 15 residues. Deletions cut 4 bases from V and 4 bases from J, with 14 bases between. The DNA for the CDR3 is TGCGCCAGCAGCCGGGAAGGGGCCTCTAATCAGCCCCAGCATTTT. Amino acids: CASSREGASNQPQHF.

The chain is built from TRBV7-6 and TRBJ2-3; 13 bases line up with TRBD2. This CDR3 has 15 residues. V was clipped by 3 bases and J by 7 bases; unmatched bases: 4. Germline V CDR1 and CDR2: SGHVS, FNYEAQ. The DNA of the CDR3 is TGTGCCAGCAGCTTGGGACTAGCGGGGACCTATACGCAGTATTTT. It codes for CASSLGLAGTYTQYF. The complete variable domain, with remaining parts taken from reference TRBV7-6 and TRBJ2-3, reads GAGVSQSPRYKVTKRGQDVALRCDPISGHVSLYWYRQALGQGPEFLTYFNYEAQQDKSGLPNDRFSAERPEGSISTLTIQRTEQRDSAMYRCASSLGLAGTYTQYFGPGTRLTVL.

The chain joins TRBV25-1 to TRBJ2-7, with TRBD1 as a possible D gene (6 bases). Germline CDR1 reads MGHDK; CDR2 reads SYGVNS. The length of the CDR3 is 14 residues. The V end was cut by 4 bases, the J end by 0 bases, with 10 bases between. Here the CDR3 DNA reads TGTGCCAGCAGTGGAACAGGGTCCTCCTACGAGCAGTACTTC. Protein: CASSGTGSSYEQYF.

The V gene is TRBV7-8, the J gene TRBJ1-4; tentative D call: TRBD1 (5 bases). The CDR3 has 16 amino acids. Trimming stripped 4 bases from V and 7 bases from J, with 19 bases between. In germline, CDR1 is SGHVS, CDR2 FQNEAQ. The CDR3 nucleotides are TGTGCCAGCAGCTCCAGCAGCAGGGACTGGGGTGAAAAACTGTTTTTT. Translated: CASSSSSRDWGEKLFF.

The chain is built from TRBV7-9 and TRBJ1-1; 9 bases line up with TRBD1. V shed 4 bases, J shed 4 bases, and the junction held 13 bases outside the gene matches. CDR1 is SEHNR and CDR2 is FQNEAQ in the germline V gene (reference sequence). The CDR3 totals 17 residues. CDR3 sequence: CASSSHLGGQGSTEAFF. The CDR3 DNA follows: TGTGCCAGCAGCTCCCACCTAGGAGGACAGGGGAGCACTGAAGCTTTCTTT.

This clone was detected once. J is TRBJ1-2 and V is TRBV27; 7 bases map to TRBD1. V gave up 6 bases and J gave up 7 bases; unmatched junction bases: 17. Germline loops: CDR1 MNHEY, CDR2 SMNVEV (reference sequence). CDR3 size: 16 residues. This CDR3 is CASRSYGDREEGGYTF. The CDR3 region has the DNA TGTGCCAGCAGATCCTACGGCGACAGGGAAGAGGGTGGCTACACCTTC.

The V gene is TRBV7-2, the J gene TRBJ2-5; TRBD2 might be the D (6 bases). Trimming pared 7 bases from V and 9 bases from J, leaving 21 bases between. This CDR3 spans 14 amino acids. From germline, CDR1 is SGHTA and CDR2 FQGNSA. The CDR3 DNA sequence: TGTGCCAGCACTCCTACCTCGCGGGGAGGTCCCCAGTACTTC. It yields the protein CASTPTSRGGPQYF. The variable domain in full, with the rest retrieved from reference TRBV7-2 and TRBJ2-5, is GAGVSQSPSNKVTEKGKDVELRCDPISGHTALYWYRQSLGQGLEFLIYFQGNSAPDKSGLPSDRFSAERTGGSVSTLTIQRTQQEDSAVYLCASTPTSRGGPQYFGPGTRLLVL.

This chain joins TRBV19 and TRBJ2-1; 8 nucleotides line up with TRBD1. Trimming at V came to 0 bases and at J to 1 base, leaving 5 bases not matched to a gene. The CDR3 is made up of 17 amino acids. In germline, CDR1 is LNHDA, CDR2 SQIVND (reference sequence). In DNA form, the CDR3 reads TGTGCCAGTAGTATAGAGCCAGGGGGCGCGTCCTACAATGAGCAGTTCTTC. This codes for CASSIEPGGASYNEQFF.

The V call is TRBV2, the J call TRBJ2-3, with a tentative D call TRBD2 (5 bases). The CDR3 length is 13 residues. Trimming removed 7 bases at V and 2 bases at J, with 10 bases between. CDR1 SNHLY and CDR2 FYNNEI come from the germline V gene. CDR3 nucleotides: TGTGCCAGCATTCGAGGGTCCACAGATACGCAGTATTTT. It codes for CASIRGSTDTQYF.

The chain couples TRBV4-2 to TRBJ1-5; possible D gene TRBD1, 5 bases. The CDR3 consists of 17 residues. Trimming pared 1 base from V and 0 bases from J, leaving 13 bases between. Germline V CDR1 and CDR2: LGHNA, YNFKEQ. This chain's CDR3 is CASSQGTTASSNQPQHF. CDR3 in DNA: TGTGCCAGCAGCCAAGGCACGACAGCGAGTAGCAATCAGCCCCAGCATTTT.

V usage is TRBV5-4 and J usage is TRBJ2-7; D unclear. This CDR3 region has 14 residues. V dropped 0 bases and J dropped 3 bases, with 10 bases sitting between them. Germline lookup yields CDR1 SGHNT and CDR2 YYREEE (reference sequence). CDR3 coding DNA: TGTGCCAGCAGCTTGGGCCAGACATACTACGAGCAGTACTTC. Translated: CASSLGQTYYEQYF.

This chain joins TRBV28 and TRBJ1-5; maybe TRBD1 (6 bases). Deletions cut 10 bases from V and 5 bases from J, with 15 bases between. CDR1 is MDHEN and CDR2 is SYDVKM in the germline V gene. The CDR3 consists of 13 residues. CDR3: CAIREGVHQPQHF. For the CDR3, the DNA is TGTGCCATAAGGGAGGGGGTGCATCAGCCCCAGCATTTT.

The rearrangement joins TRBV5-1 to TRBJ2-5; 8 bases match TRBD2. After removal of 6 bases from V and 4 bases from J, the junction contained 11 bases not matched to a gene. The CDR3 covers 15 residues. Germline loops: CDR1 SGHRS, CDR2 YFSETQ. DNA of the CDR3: TGCGCCAGCAAAAACACCCCGAGCGGGGGAGAGACCCAGTACTTC. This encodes CASKNTPSGGETQYF.

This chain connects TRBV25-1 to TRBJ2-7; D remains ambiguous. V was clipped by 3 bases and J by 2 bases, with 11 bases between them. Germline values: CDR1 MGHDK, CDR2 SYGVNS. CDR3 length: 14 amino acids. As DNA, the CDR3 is TGTGCCAGCAGTGAGGGCCGCAGTACCTACGAGCAGTACTTC. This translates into CASSEGRSTYEQYF.

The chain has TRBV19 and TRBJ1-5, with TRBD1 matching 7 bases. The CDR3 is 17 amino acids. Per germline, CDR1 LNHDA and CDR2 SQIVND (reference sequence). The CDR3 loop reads CDSYVFPGGRGNQPQHF. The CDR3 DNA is TGTGACTCCTATGTCTTTCCAGGGGGACGAGGCAATCAGCCCCAGCATTTT.

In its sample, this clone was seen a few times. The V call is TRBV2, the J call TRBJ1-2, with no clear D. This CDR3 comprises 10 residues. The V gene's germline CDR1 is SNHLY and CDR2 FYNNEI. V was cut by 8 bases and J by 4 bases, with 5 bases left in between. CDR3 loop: CASQVYGYTF. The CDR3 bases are TGTGCCAGCCAGGTCTATGGCTACACCTTC.

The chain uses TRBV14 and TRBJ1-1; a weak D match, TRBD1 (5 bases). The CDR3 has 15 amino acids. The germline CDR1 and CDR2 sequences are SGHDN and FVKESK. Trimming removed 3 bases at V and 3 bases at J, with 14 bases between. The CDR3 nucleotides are TGTGCCAGCAGCCAGGGGGACTTGAGCTACACTGAAGCTTTCTTT. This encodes CASSQGDLSYTEAFF.

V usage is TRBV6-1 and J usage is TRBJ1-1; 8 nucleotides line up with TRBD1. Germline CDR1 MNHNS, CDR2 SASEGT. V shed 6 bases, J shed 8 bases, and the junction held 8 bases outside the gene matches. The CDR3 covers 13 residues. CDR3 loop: CASRGQAPREAFF. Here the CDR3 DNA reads TGTGCCAGCAGGGGACAGGCACCAAGGGAAGCTTTCTTT.

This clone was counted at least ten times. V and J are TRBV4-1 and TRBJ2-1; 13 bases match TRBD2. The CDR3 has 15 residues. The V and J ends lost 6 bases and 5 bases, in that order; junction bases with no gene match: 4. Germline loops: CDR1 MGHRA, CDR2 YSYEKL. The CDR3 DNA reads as TGCGCCAGCAGGGCGGGACTAGCGGGGAACAATGAGCAGTTCTTC. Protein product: CASRAGLAGNNEQFF.

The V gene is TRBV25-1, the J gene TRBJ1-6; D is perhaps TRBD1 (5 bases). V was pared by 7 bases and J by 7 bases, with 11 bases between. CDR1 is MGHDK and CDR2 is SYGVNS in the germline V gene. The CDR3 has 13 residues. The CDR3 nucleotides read TGTGCCAGCACGGGCTCAGGGAATTCACCCCTCCACTTT. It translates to CASTGSGNSPLHF.

This chain's CDR3 is CATSRAGTGNEKLFF. DNA of the CDR3: TGTGCCACCAGCAGAGCCGGGACAGGGAACGAAAAACTGTTTTTT. This chain connects TRBV15 to TRBJ1-4, with TRBD1 matching over 9 bases. Trimming removed 1 base from V and 8 bases from J; junction bases left unmatched: 5. The CDR3 is made up of 15 amino acids. CDR1 is LNHNV, CDR2 YYDKDF, per germline (reference sequence). The full variable domain, rest sourced from reference TRBV15 and TRBJ1-4, is DAMVIQNPRYQVTQFGKPVTLSCSQTLNHNVMYWYQQKSSQAPKLLFHYYDKDFNNEADTPDNFQSRRPNTSFCFLDIRSPGLGDTAMYLCATSRAGTGNEKLFFGSGTQLSVL.